This is a list of T cell receptor beta chains from one sample in a study of cytomegalovirus exposure and HLA in healthy donors. Produced via immunoSEQ multiplex PCR; TCRdb's table is partial and in-frame only. The sample contains roughly 110,000 clones, roughly 73% of which appear only once. The sequenced sample was PBMCs. The receptors come from a man aged 25-45 years in good health and CMV-seronegative. Both conserved end residues are part of each CDR3. Each record gives: clone size, D gene, J gene, V gene, CDR3 DNA, CDR3 protein. D genes are given only for firm matches. Rows give clone size only sometimes, using once, few, many, or a class for an expanded clone.

few	.	TRBJ2-7	TRBV7-2	TGTGCCAGCAGTGGTAGGGAGATCGAGCAGTACTTC	CASSGREIEQYF
.	TRBD2	TRBJ2-1	TRBV6-5	TGTGCCAGCAGTTACTCGAGGACTAGAAATGAGCAGTTCTTC	CASSYSRTRNEQFF
once	TRBD1	TRBJ1-5	TRBV7-8	TGTGCCAGCAGCACACAGGGGGAAGGTAATCAGCCCCAGCATTTT	CASSTQGEGNQPQHF
.	.	TRBJ2-5	TRBV5-1	TGCGCCAGCTGCCCGGGGTGGGGGACTGAGACCCAGTACTTC	CASCPGWGTETQYF
.	.	TRBJ2-3	TRBV27	TGTGCCAGCAGTTTATCGGCGGGCGCAGATACGCAGTATTTT	CASSLSAGADTQYF
.	.	TRBJ1-4	TRBV28	TGTGCCAGCAGTACCAGTGGCTTAACGGGGGAAAAACTGTTTTTT	CASSTSGLTGEKLFF
.	TRBD1	TRBJ1-1	TRBV28	TGTGCCAGCAGTTTAGGGACAGGGAACACTGAAGCTTTCTTT	CASSLGTGNTEAFF
.	.	TRBJ1-5	TRBV21-1	TGTGCCAGCAGCGTTCCCCTGAGGGGGTCCAATCAGCCCCAGCATTTT	CASSVPLRGSNQPQHF
.	TRBD1	TRBJ1-5	TRBV30	TGTGCCTGGGAACAGGGGGCAGGACAGCCCCAGCATTTT	CAWEQGAGQPQHF
.	.	TRBJ2-2	TRBV6-1	TGTGCCAGCAGTGGGAGGACGGTCACCGGGGAGCTGTTTTTT	CASSGRTVTGELFF
.	.	TRBJ2-1	TRBV9	TGTGCCAGCAGCGTATCTTCCACACAGCACAATGAGCAGTTCTTC	CASSVSSTQHNEQFF